One sample yielded the 21 T cell receptor beta chains listed below, sequenced in a study of blood T cell repertoires in COVID-19 (dated by TCRdb to the early 2020s). Library creation used the immunoSEQ multiplex PCR assay. Entries here come from immuneACCESS through TCRdb and include only in-frame sequences with V and J called. Some clones fail to appear in such tables; in the studies checked, an unresolved V gene covers under half of the shortfall, and the cause of the remainder is unknown. Recorded for this sample are about 98,000 clones; around nine tenths of them occurred a single time. The ten largest make up around 2% of the sample. The specimen was peripheral blood. The source of these receptors is a woman aged 45-59 years with COVID-19, enrolled during active disease.

This chain joins TRBV20-1 and TRBJ2-7; 9 positions match TRBD2. Germline CDR1 DFQATT, CDR2 SNEGSKA (reference sequence). Trimming cost V 3 bases and J 9 bases; bases outside gene matches: 12. The CDR3 sequence is 14 residues long. CDR3 sequence reads: CSASFAGGDPRQYF. The CDR3 nucleotides read TGCAGTGCTAGTTTCGCGGGGGGGGACCCGCGGCAGTACTTC.

V is TRBV5-1 and J is TRBJ1-4, with D possibly being TRBD1 (6 bases). The V gene's germline CDR1 is SGHRS and CDR2 YFSETQ. The V and J ends lost 4 bases and 5 bases respectively, with 15 bases between them. This CDR3 spans 15 amino acids. The CDR3 DNA reads TGCGCCAGCAGCCTGGACAGCGGATACAATGAAAAACTGTTTTTT. Translation: CASSLDSGYNEKLFF. Full variable domain (outside the CDR3, taken from reference TRBV5-1 and TRBJ1-4): KAGVTQTPRYLIKTRGQQVTLSCSPISGHRSVSWYQQTPGQGLQFLFEYFSETQRNKGNFPGRFSGRQFSNSRSEMNVSTLELGDSALYLCASSLDSGYNEKLFFGSGTQLSVL.

The chain uses TRBV4-1 and TRBJ2-3; a possible D gene is TRBD2 (6 bases). CDR3 length equals 13 residues. Between the trimmed V and J ends, which lost 3 bases and 9 bases, there was a span of 13 bases. In germline, CDR1 is MGHRA, CDR2 YSYEKL. The CDR3 nucleotides read TGCGCCAGCAGCCAGGGGGACTTGATAACGCAGTATTTT. This translates into CASSQGDLITQYF.

V and J are TRBV6-4 and TRBJ2-2; TRBD2 matches at 12 bases. V lost 7 bases and J lost 0; bases outside the gene matches: 12. The CDR3 is 19 amino acids. Germline V CDR1 and CDR2: MRHNA, SNTAGT. The CDR3 is CASTPRGLAGGPNTGELFF. The CDR3 DNA follows: TGTGCCAGCACTCCCCGAGGGCTAGCGGGGGGGCCGAACACCGGGGAGCTGTTTTTT.

CDR3 protein: CRAGTGGEAFF. The CDR3, as DNA: TGCAGGGCGGGGACAGGGGGTGAAGCTTTCTTT. This sequence joins TRBV20-1 and TRBJ1-1; 11 bases are shared with TRBD1. The CDR3 contains 11 residues. Germline CDR1 and CDR2: DFQATT and SNEGSKA (reference sequence).

The chain carries TRBV19 and TRBJ1-4; unclear D gene. Germline-derived CDR1 and CDR2 are LNHDA and SQIVND (reference sequence). This CDR3 comprises 12 residues. CDR3 residues: CAAGLSPEKLFF. In DNA form, the CDR3 reads TGTGCGGCGGGCCTTTCGCCAGAAAAACTGTTTTTT.

The J gene is TRBJ1-5, the V gene TRBV30; TRBD1 matches at 8 bases. The CDR3 length is 16 residues. CDR1 is GTSNPN and CDR2 is SVGIG in the germline V gene (reference sequence). Trimming cost V 1 base and J 3 bases; bases outside gene matches: 8. The CDR3 loop is CAWSAPQGVNNQPQHF. Here the CDR3 DNA reads TGTGCCTGGAGTGCCCCACAGGGGGTTAACAATCAGCCCCAGCATTTT.

This CDR3 reads CASSLERGTEAFF. CDR3 DNA sequence: TGTGCCAGCAGCTTAGAAAGGGGAACTGAAGCTTTCTTT. V gene TRBV11-3 combines with J gene TRBJ1-1, with a possible D match to TRBD1 (5 bases). Trimming removed 0 bases from V and 5 bases from J, with 7 bases in between. The CDR3 consists of 13 residues. CDR1 is SGHNT and CDR2 is YENEEA in the germline V gene.

The V gene is TRBV19, the J gene TRBJ1-5; possibly TRBD1 for D (6 bases). The CDR3 length is 14 residues. V lost 2 bases and J lost 5, with 10 bases in between. Germline lookup yields CDR1 LNHDA and CDR2 SQIVND (reference sequence). For the CDR3, the DNA is TGTGCCAGTAGTATAAGAGGGGGGGATCAGCCCCAGCATTTT. Translated, it gives CASSIRGGDQPQHF.

The chain has TRBV12-5 and TRBJ1-2; 10 bases match TRBD1. The CDR3 is 14 residues long. The V gene's germline CDR1 is LGHNT and CDR2 FRNRAP. V lost 4 bases and J lost 4; bases outside the gene matches: 3. As DNA, the CDR3 is TGTGCTAGTGGTTCCGGGACAGGGGTCTATGGCTACACCTTC. It codes for CASGSGTGVYGYTF.

The CDR3 sequence is CAIRDILYNEQFF. CDR3 bases: TGTGCCATCCGGGACATACTCTACAATGAGCAGTTCTTC. The J gene is TRBJ2-1, the V gene TRBV10-3, with a weak D call TRBD1 (6 bases). V lost 8 bases and J lost 3, with 11 bases in between. The CDR3 contains 13 residues. CDR1 and CDR2 from the germline V gene are ENHRY and SYGVKD.

The gene calls are TRBV12-5 and TRBJ1-5, with D unclear. In germline, CDR1 is LGHNT, CDR2 FRNRAP. V was pared by 1 base and J by 1 base, with 8 bases between. The CDR3 runs 15 residues. CDR3: CASGLGQYSNQPQHF. CDR3 DNA sequence: TGTGCTAGTGGTTTGGGGCAGTACAGCAATCAGCCCCAGCATTTT.

The V gene is TRBV30, the J gene TRBJ1-5; tentatively, D is TRBD1 (6 bases). Germline V CDR1 and CDR2: GTSNPN, SVGIG (reference sequence). V lost 1 base, J lost 7 bases, and 11 bases lay in between. The CDR3 sequence is 13 residues long. DNA of the CDR3: TGTGCCTGGAGTGGGGGGGGCGGACAGCCCCAGCATTTT. Translation gives CAWSGGGGQPQHF.

The chain carries TRBV11-3 and TRBJ2-3; D is ambiguous. Trimming shortened V by 4 bases and J by 0 bases, and 11 bases separated the two germline ends. Germline assignment: CDR1 SGHNT and CDR2 YENEEA. The CDR3 is made up of 15 amino acids. The CDR3 DNA reads TGTGCCAGCAGCTACGGAACAGATAGCACAGATACGCAGTATTTT. Its protein product is CASSYGTDSTDTQYF.

This clone was recorded only once. This rearrangement joins TRBV7-9 to TRBJ1-2; D may be TRBD1 (6 bases). Trimming left V 4 bases short and J 5 bases short, with 20 bases between. Germline V gene lookup returns CDR1 SEHNR and CDR2 FQNEAQ (reference sequence). The CDR3 extends over 16 amino acids. This CDR3 reads CASSSARPGAWYGYTF. In DNA form, the CDR3 reads TGTGCCAGCAGCTCAGCGCGCCCAGGGGCTTGGTATGGCTACACCTTC.

This rearrangement joins TRBV2 to TRBJ1-5, with TRBD1 matching 10 bases. J was trimmed by 4 bases and V by 5 bases; bases with no gene match: 5. Per the germline V gene, CDR1 is SNHLY and CDR2 is FYNNEI. The CDR3 extends over 15 amino acids. CDR3 nucleotides: TGTGCCAGCAGTTCGACAGGGGGCCCGAATCAGCCCCAGCATTTT. Its protein product is CASSSTGGPNQPQHF.

This sequence joins TRBV5-8 and TRBJ1-5, with a weak D call TRBD1 (5 bases). V lost 4 bases and J lost 3, with 11 bases in between. This CDR3 contains 14 residues. The V gene's germline CDR1 is SGHTS and CDR2 YDEGEE. The CDR3 DNA reads as TGTGCCAGCAGCCACCGACAGACCAATCAGCCCCAGCATTTT. Translating it yields CASSHRQTNQPQHF.

This chain uses TRBV30 with TRBJ2-1; D is perhaps TRBD2 (5 bases). Trimming took 6 bases from V and 4 from J, leaving 13 bases between them. Germline CDR1 and CDR2: GTSNPN and SVGIG (reference sequence). CDR3 length: 13 residues. The CDR3 nucleotides are TGTGCCTGCTACCTCGGGGTTTACAATGAGCAGTTCTTC. Translation gives CACYLGVYNEQFF.

CDR3 DNA: TGTGCCAGCAGCTTAATGCACAGGGGGCCTTCTGAAGCTTTCTTT. This translates into CASSLMHRGPSEAFF. The chain combines TRBV11-3 with TRBJ1-1; 9 bases line up with TRBD1. The CDR3 sequence is 15 residues long. V was pared by 2 bases and J by 6 bases, with 7 bases of the junction left unmatched. Germline V gene data show CDR1 as SGHNT and CDR2 as YENEEA. The whole variable domain, remainder taken from reference TRBV11-3 and TRBJ1-1, is EAGVVQSPRYKIIEKKQPVAFWCNPISGHNTLYWYLQNLGQGPELLIRYENEEAVDDSQLPKDRFSAERLKGVDSTLKIQPAELGDSAVYLCASSLMHRGPSEAFFGQGTRLTVV.

The gene calls are TRBV27 and TRBJ1-1, with D possibly matching TRBD1 (5 bases). Germline CDR1 reads MNHEY; CDR2 reads SMNVEV (reference sequence). CDR3 size: 13 residues. Trimming shortened V by 9 bases and J by 4 bases, and 15 bases separated the two germline ends. CDR3 nucleotide sequence: TGTGCCAGTCTAGTTACGGGGGGCACTGAAGCTTTCTTT. Translation: CASLVTGGTEAFF.

The CDR3 nucleotides are TGTGCCAGCAGCGGCGAGAGGGACAGGGGACTATACGAGCAGTACTTC. Encoded protein: CASSGERDRGLYEQYF. This chain connects TRBV7-9 to TRBJ2-7; TRBD1 matches 10 bases. The trim removed 5 bases at V and 4 bases at J, leaving 11 bases unmatched. This CDR3 region has 16 residues. Looked up from germline, CDR1 is SEHNR and CDR2 is FQNEAQ (reference sequence).